The next 3 T cell receptor beta chains were all read from a single sample in a study of blood T cell repertoires in COVID-19. TCRdb's copy holds only in-frame clones and misses some; the assay was immunoSEQ multiplex PCR. Among more than 120,000 clones listed, roughly 84% were seen once. Material: peripheral blood. These receptors were taken from a human donor with acute or convalescent COVID-19. The donor label of this sample is uncertain.

Regarding this clone: The identical CDR3 is also encoded by other nucleotide sequences in the sample. This chain uses TRBV5-1 with TRBJ2-3; D gene ambiguous. The V and J ends lost 0 bases and 3 bases respectively, with 5 bases between them. The CDR3 runs 13 residues. Germline loops: CDR1 SGHRS, CDR2 YFSETQ. CDR3 protein: CASSLAGTDTQYF. The DNA for the CDR3 is TGCGCCAGCAGCTTGGCCGGGACAGATACGCAGTATTTT.

J is TRBJ2-7 and V is TRBV7-9; no definite D call. The germline V gene encodes CDR1 SEHNR and CDR2 FQNEAQ (reference sequence). The CDR3 totals 13 residues. V was trimmed by 2 bases and J by 6 bases, leaving 11 bases between them. CDR3 nucleotide sequence: TGTGCCAGCAGCTTACTCTCGTCGGGCGAGCAGTACGTC. Translating it yields CASSLLSSGEQYV.

The chain has TRBV9 and TRBJ2-7; 9 bases are shared with TRBD1. The V gene's germline CDR1 is SGDLS and CDR2 YYNGEE. V dropped 0 bases and J dropped 2; count of bases not matched to a gene: 6. The CDR3 sequence is 16 residues long. The DNA for the CDR3 is TGTGCCAGCAGCGTAGCACCGGGACAGGGAACCTACGAGCAGTACTTC. Translation: CASSVAPGQGTYEQYF.